This record covers a single T cell receptor beta chain. This sample was included in a study of blood T cell repertoires in COVID-19. In the study overall: Spain, Italy and the United States supplied samples that represented acute and convalescent COVID-19. PBMCs, B-cell-depleted T cells, or T cells provided the cDNA or gDNA that made up the material.

Trimming pared 4 bases from V and 4 bases from J, leaving 8 bases between. This CDR3 spans 12 amino acids. Germline CDR1 is SGHRS and CDR2 is YFSETQ. How the authors handled the data: Amplification from reference gene primers served as the basis for estimated nucleated cell counts. This table comes from immunoSEQ multiplex PCR, and its TCRdb copy is limited to in-frame clones, with some not included. V and J calls and clone size are those listed in that table; D and trimming were worked out from the DNA. The sample shows some 170,000 clones, 87% of them seen only once. This clonotype was obtained from a woman in her 50s with acute or convalescent COVID-19. The sequenced sample was peripheral blood. The J gene is TRBJ1-2, the V gene TRBV5-1; possibly TRBD1 for D (5 bases). CDR3 DNA: TGCGCCAGCAGCGACGACAGCTATGGCTACACCTTC. This codes for CASSDDSYGYTF.